The 2 T cell receptor beta chains in this list originate from one sample, sequenced in a study of cytomegalovirus exposure and HLA in healthy donors. 60 Vbeta and 13 Jbeta primers were used in PCR. The data were produced by immunoSEQ multiplex PCR, yet TCRdb's version contains in-frame clones alone and is incomplete. The table shows around 130,000 clones, with around 8.5% occurring only once. Sequenced material: PBMCs. These receptors all come from a man aged 40-50 years in good health and CMV-seronegative.

J is TRBJ2-1 and V is TRBV28; TRBD1 matches 9 bases. The CDR3 is 13 amino acids. Germline V gene lookup returns CDR1 MDHEN and CDR2 SYDVKM. J gave up 8 bases and V 6 bases, and 5 bases lay outside the gene matches. The CDR3 reads CASRGQGFYEQFF. The DNA for the CDR3 is TGTGCCAGCAGGGGACAGGGCTTTTATGAGCAGTTCTTC.

V usage is TRBV5-6 and J usage is TRBJ2-7, with 9 bases identical to TRBD1. Trimming at V came to 2 bases and at J to 6 bases, leaving 12 bases not matched to a gene. CDR3 size: 16 residues. Germline values: CDR1 SGHDT, CDR2 YYEEEE. DNA for the CDR3: TGTGCCAGCAGCTTTACTCCGGGACAGGGTCGGGGCGAGCAGTACTTC. It translates to CASSFTPGQGRGEQYF.